This TCR beta chain was obtained from a study of T cell responses to AZD1222 COVID-19 vaccine. Findings and limits, study-wide: Compared with day 0, the breadth and depth of the Spike-specific TCR repertoire rose significantly after two doses of AZD1222. Repertoires in all cases were sampled only once the peak T cell response had passed.

Data came from immunoSEQ multiplex PCR; TCRdb stores just in-frame clones and leaves some out. This table holds roughly 160,000 clones, 92% found once. Germline-derived CDR1 and CDR2 are ENHRY and SYGVKD. The CDR3 is 16 residues long. With 2 bases removed from V and 2 bases from J, the gap between germline ends came to 12 bases. As regards this clone: Antigen: not known.

The source is an adult in good health. The chain has TRBV10-3 and TRBJ2-2; tentatively, D is TRBD2 (5 bases). Source: peripheral blood, taken on day 0 of MenACWY control vaccination. The CDR3, as DNA: TGTGCCATCAGTGAGGGATGGACTCGAAACACCGGGGAGCTGTTTTTT. It yields the protein CAISEGWTRNTGELFF.